A selection of T cell receptor beta chains follows, all from one sample in a study of T cells after somatic rescue of genetic block. Method: immunoSEQ multiplex PCR; TCRdb's copy keeps in-frame clones and lacks some. The repertoire includes some 67,000 clones, roughly nine tenths of them detected once, and under 4% sits in the top ten. Specimen: peripheral blood mononuclear cells (PBMCs). The receptors originated from a man in his forties. Each CDR3 is given with its conserved first and last residue. The D gene is left open where the match is weak. The size of a clone is reported for some rows only, either as once, few or many, or as a class for expanded clones.

>.|TRBV25-1|TRBJ2-3|.
TGTGCCAGCAGAGACTTACCCACAGATACGCAGTATTTT
CASRDLPTDTQYF
>.|TRBV4-1|TRBJ1-2|.
TGCGCCAGCAGCCAAGAAGTTCAGGGTACAGGTGGCTACACCTTC
CASSQEVQGTGGYTF
>.|TRBV7-9|TRBJ2-1|TRBD2
TGTGCCAGCAGCTTAGCCGGGGGGATTGAGCAGTTCTTC
CASSLAGGIEQFF
>few|TRBV19|TRBJ1-5|TRBD1
TGTGCCAGTAGTCCGATGACAGGGGGCTCTCAGCCCCAGCATTTT
CASSPMTGGSQPQHF
>.|TRBV6-6|TRBJ2-7|.
TGTGCCTCCAGGGGCGGCAGGACGACCCACGAGCAGTACTTC
CASRGGRTTHEQYF
>.|TRBV7-2|TRBJ2-5|.
TGTGCCAGCAGCTTGACTAGGGAATCGGAGACCCAGTACTTC
CASSLTRESETQYF
>.|TRBV4-2|TRBJ2-1|TRBD2
TGTGCCAGCAGCCAAAGCGGGGCCTACAATGAGCAGTTCTTC
CASSQSGAYNEQFF
>.|TRBV5-1|TRBJ2-1|TRBD1
TGCGCCAGCAGCTTCAGGACAGGGGGCTCCAATGAGCAGTTCTTC
CASSFRTGGSNEQFF
>.|TRBV6-1|TRBJ2-7|TRBD1
TGTGCCAGCAGTGAATGGTCGACAGGGTCCTCCTACTACGAGCAGTACTTC
CASSEWSTGSSYYEQYF
>.|TRBV5-6|TRBJ2-7|.
TGTGCCAGCAGCCCGGGGGGACAGGTCCGCTACGAGCAGTACTTC
CASSPGGQVRYEQYF
>.|TRBV7-9|TRBJ1-2|.
TGTGCCAGCAGCTTAGGGGTGCACAGGGAGGCCTTTGAGGGCTACACCTTC
CASSLGVHREAFEGYTF
>.|TRBV7-8|TRBJ2-1|.
TGTGCCAGCAGCAGACGTGGAGACTACAATGAGCAGTTCTTC
CASSRRGDYNEQFF
>.|TRBV4-1|TRBJ1-2|.
TGCGCCAGCAGCCAAGAACCCAGGGTGAGCTATGGCTACACCTTC
CASSQEPRVSYGYTF
>.|TRBV19|TRBJ2-4|.
TGTGCCAGTAGTCCCAACCCCCCCATTCAGTACTTC
CASSPNPPIQYF
>.|TRBV11-2|TRBJ2-7|TRBD2
TGTGCCAGCAGCTCCGAGAAAATACTAGCGGGAGGAACCTACGAGCAGTACTTC
CASSSEKILAGGTYEQYF
>.|TRBV2|TRBJ2-7|TRBD1
TGTGCCAGCACTCCCGGGACAGGGTCTGATTACGAGCAGTACTTC
CASTPGTGSDYEQYF
>.|TRBV19|TRBJ2-6|.
TGTGCCAGTAGTATGTTTAGCTCTGGGGCCAACGTCCTGACTTTC
CASSMFSSGANVLTF
>.|TRBV18|TRBJ2-7|.
TGTGCCAGCTCATCTCAATCAGGTATCGACGAGCAGTACTTC
CASSSQSGIDEQYF
>.|TRBV10-3|TRBJ1-2|.
TGTGCCATCAGTGATTTGGGGGATAACTATGGCTACACCTTC
CAISDLGDNYGYTF
>.|TRBV27|TRBJ2-7|TRBD2
TGTGCCAGCAGTTCACTAGCGGGGGGGCAATCTTTTCACGAGCAGTACTTC
CASSSLAGGQSFHEQYF
>.|TRBV18|TRBJ2-3|.
TGTGCCAGCTCGCCCCAGGGCCAGGGGCGCACAGATACGCAGTATTTT
CASSPQGQGRTDTQYF
>once|TRBV10-3|TRBJ2-2|TRBD2
TGTGCCATCAGGGGACTAGCGGGAGGGAACACCGGGGAGCTGTTTTTT
CAIRGLAGGNTGELFF
>.|TRBV2|TRBJ2-7|.
TGTGCCGAGAGGGACACCTCCTACGAGCAGTACTTC
CAERDTSYEQYF
>.|TRBV28|TRBJ2-4|.
TGTGCCAGCAGTCAAACTCCCGGCCAAAACATTCAGTACTTC
CASSQTPGQNIQYF
>.|TRBV27|TRBJ2-5|TRBD1
TGTGCCAGCAGCCTCGGACAGGGGAGGCAAGAGACCCAGTACTTC
CASSLGQGRQETQYF
>.|TRBV7-9|TRBJ2-5|.
TGTGCCAGCAGCACATCCCCGGACAACCGTGAGACCCAGTACTTC
CASSTSPDNRETQYF
>.|TRBV15|TRBJ2-1|.
TGTGCCACCAGCTCAAGGATCTGGGGTGTCAATGAGCAGTTCTTC
CATSSRIWGVNEQFF
>.|TRBV5-4|TRBJ2-1|TRBD1
TGTGCCAGCAGCTTCTGGACAGGGGACTACAATGAGCAGTTCTTC
CASSFWTGDYNEQFF
>.|TRBV5-1|TRBJ1-6|TRBD1
TGCGCCAGCAGCTTGGTAGGGGGCGCCCATTCACCCCTCCACTTT
CASSLVGGAHSPLHF
>.|TRBV5-6|TRBJ1-1|.
TGTGCCAGCAGCTTGGCGGGGGGCGCGGACACTGAAGCTTTCTTT
CASSLAGGADTEAFF
>.|TRBV6-5|TRBJ1-5|.
TGTGCCAGCAGTTACTCTCCGGGGGGACAGCCCCAGCATTTT
CASSYSPGGQPQHF
>.|TRBV5-6|TRBJ2-7|.
TGTGCCAGCAGAAGAACATGGTTAGGGAGCTCCTACGAGCAGTACTTC
CASRRTWLGSSYEQYF
>.|TRBV18|TRBJ1-4|.
TGTGCCAGCTCACCACAGGCAACTAATGAAAAACTGTTTTTT
CASSPQATNEKLFF
>.|TRBV5-6|TRBJ2-7|.
TGTGCCAGCAGCTTTGACAGATCCTACGAGCAGTACTTC
CASSFDRSYEQYF
>.|TRBV25-1|TRBJ1-4|.
TGTGCCAGCAACCGTGCGGTCGGGGATGAAAAACTGTTTTTT
CASNRAVGDEKLFF
>once|TRBV6-1|TRBJ2-1|TRBD2
TGTGCCAGCAGTGAAATTTTAGCGGGGGGCCTCAATGAGCAGTTCTTC
CASSEILAGGLNEQFF